The rows below give T cell receptor beta chains drawn from one sample of a study of blood T cells in healthy people across ages. Using its own MiXCR run on the 5' RACE reads, TCRdb lists one record per CDR3 protein. The profile shows about 2 million distinct CDR3 sequences, around 50% of them singletons. Sequencing used blood. The receptors come from a woman between 40 and 50 years old in good health. CDR3s include the opening cysteine and the closing phenylalanine or tryptophan.

V | CDR3
TRBV20-1 | CSAKGTGYTDTQYF
TRBV12-5 | CASGPDRDNSYEQYF
TRBV28 | CASKTGGAVTDTQYF
TRBV28 | CASSPGGGVFTDTQYF
TRBV3-1 | CASSYGTEVNYEQYF
TRBV7-9 | CASSLEGATYNEQFF
TRBV28 | CASSLGFNYGYTF
TRBV20-1 | CSTLISGRQREQYF
TRBV6-6 | CASSYPEQKLFF
TRBV5-5 | CASSLGSGQPGREQYF
TRBV29-1 | CSVERVGPGQGNGYTF
TRBV20-1 | CSATGRGNEQFF
TRBV7-9 | CASSLGSWTSEYNEQFF
TRBV10-2 | CASSALHPSSDTQYF
TRBV28 | CAGSVFWGAEEQYF
TRBV6-2/TRBV6-3 | CASNFPGAQETQYF